This paragraph reports one T cell receptor beta chain. What it binds is unknown. This entry belongs to a study of Ad26.COV2.S vaccination and SARS-CoV-2 variants. Study results and caveats: Breadth, reportedly substantial, characterized the spike-specific CD8+ and CD4+ T cell responses after vaccination. It was vaccine recipients, not placebo recipients, who had the higher spike-specific TCR breadth.

The CDR3 is 14 residues long. CDR1 is SGHTA and CDR2 is FQGNSA in the germline V gene. V lost 1 base, J lost 4 bases, and 10 bases lay in between. Some clones are missing from TCRdb's copy, which holds only in-frame ones; the method was immunoSEQ multiplex PCR. The data show about 94,000 clones, less than 85% seen once. J is TRBJ1-2 and V is TRBV7-2; D unresolved. The source is a human donor who had recovered from COVID-19. Material: peripheral blood, obtained after recovery from COVID-19. The CDR3 region has the DNA TGTGCCAGCAGCTTAGGGGAGGGTTCCTATGGCTACACCTTC. It translates to CASSLGEGSYGYTF. The full variable domain, its missing parts supplied by reference TRBV7-2 and TRBJ1-2, is GAGVSQSPSNKVTEKGKDVELRCDPISGHTALYWYRQSLGQGLEFLIYFQGNSAPDKSGLPSDRFSAERTGGSVSTLTIQRTQQEDSAVYLCASSLGEGSYGYTFGSGTRLTVV.